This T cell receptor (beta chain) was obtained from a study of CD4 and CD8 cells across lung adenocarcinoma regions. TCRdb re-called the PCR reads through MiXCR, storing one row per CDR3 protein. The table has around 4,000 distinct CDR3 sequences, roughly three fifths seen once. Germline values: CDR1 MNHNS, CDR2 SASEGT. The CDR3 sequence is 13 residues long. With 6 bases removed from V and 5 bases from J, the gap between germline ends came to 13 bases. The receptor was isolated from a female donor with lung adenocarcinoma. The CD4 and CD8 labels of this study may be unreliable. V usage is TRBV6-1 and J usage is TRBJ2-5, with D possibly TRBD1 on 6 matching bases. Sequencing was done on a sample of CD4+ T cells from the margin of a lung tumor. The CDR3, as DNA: TGTGCCAGCAGAGACCACAGGGTTGAGACCCAGTACTTC. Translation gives CASRDHRVETQYF.